Here is one T cell receptor (beta chain) with its context. Antigen: not known. V was trimmed by 6 bases and J by 4 bases, leaving 15 bases between them. The germline gives CDR1 MNHEY, CDR2 SVGEGT. This CDR3 has 14 amino acids. This table comes from immunoSEQ multiplex PCR, and its TCRdb copy is limited to in-frame clones, with some not included. The sample shows about 130,000 clones, approximately 94% of them seen only once. The record originates from a study of T cell responses to AZD1222 COVID-19 vaccine. Overall study findings and caveats: Repertoires were sampled only after the peak T cell response.

The sequence was collected from an adult in good health. The sequences come from peripheral blood, collected on day 0 of AZD1222 vaccination. This rearrangement joins TRBV6-2 or TRBV6-3 to TRBJ1-2; TRBD1 is a possible D gene (5 bases). The CDR3 DNA follows: TGTGCCAGCAGCCCTATAGGAGGGGCCTATGGCTACACCTTC. Amino acids: CASSPIGGAYGYTF.